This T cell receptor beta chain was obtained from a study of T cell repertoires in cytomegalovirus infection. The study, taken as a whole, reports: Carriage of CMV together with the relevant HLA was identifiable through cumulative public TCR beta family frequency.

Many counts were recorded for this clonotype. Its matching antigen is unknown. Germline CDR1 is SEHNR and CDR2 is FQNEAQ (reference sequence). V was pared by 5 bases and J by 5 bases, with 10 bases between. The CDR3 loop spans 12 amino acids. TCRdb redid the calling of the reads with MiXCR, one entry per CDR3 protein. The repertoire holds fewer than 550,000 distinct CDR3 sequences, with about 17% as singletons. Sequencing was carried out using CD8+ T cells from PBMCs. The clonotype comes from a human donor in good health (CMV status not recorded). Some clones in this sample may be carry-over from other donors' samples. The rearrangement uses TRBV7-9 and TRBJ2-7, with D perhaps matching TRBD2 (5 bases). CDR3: CASSVPGDEQYF. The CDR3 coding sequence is TGTGCCAGCAGCGTCCCCGGGGACGAGCAGTACTTC.